The TCR beta chain under discussion was sequenced for a study of T cell responses to AZD1222 COVID-19 vaccine. At the level of the study: Recipients boosted at about 4 weeks or about 12 weeks are pooled. Notes on the study in general: Clonal diversity may have been underestimated, and the donors were mostly white British, with more females than males.

As concerns this clone: What it binds is unknown.

Only in-frame clones appear in the TCRdb table, and some are missing; sequencing was by immunoSEQ multiplex PCR. The table lists about 130,000 clones, 90% to 95% of them singletons. The CDR3 covers 13 residues. V was clipped by 5 bases and J by 3 bases, with 8 bases between them. Per germline, CDR1 LNHDA and CDR2 SQIVND (reference sequence). The source of this sequence is an adult in good health. This chain uses TRBV19 with TRBJ1-5; D gene uncertain. Sequences were derived from peripheral blood, sampled on day 0 of AZD1222 vaccination. The CDR3 region is CASSRQLNQPQHF. In DNA form, the CDR3 reads TGTGCCAGTAGTCGGCAGCTCAATCAGCCCCAGCATTTT.